This TCR beta chain was recorded in a study of response to subunit inactivated influenza vaccine. The CDR3 is 13 amino acids. The germline V gene has CDR1 GTSNPN and CDR2 SVGIG (reference sequence). J was trimmed by 1 base and V by 7 bases; bases with no gene match: 5. TCRdb reprocessed the RT-PCR reads via MiXCR and lists one record per CDR3 protein. The table lists a few hundred thousand distinct CDR3 sequences, 20% to 25% of them singletons. The starting material was PBMCs from blood, obtained less than 22 months after vaccination. This TCR was recovered from a man aged 50 to 69 who received an inactivated influenza vaccine. This sequence joins TRBV30 and TRBJ1-2; 8 bases agree with TRBD1. The DNA of the CDR3 is TGTGCCTCTCAGGGGGCCCTTAACTATGGCTACACCTTC. Protein: CASQGALNYGYTF.